This record concerns one T cell receptor (beta chain) sequence. Method: immunoSEQ multiplex PCR; TCRdb's copy keeps in-frame clones and lacks some. The data show about 95,000 clones, roughly 90% seen once. Trimming took off 0 bases at V and 8 bases at J, with 17 bases between the two ends. Germline values: CDR1 SGHVS, CDR2 FNYEAQ. The CDR3 runs to 16 residues. This sample stems from a study of blood T cell repertoires in COVID-19. Recruited during active infection, patients (from Seattle) were subsequently followed longitudinally. The chain links TRBV7-6 to TRBJ2-1; D is perhaps TRBD2 (7 bases). This receptor was identified in a man aged 50-60 years with COVID-19, enrolled during active disease. Sequencing was done on a sample of peripheral blood. As DNA, the CDR3 is TGTGCCAGCAGCTTAGCGGGGGGGCGAGTGAGGCATGAGCAGTTCTTC. This codes for CASSLAGGRVRHEQFF.